Below are 18 T cell receptor beta chains sequenced from a single sample in a study of T cells in Graves' hyperthyroidism and ophthalmopathy. RNA transcripts gave rise to amplified TCR beta CDR3 regions. A set of HTBI primers served as the primers for a first-round RT-PCR of the TCR CDR3. TCRdb re-called the multiplex PCR reads with MiXCR, one entry per CDR3 protein. The top ten clones hold approximately 6.4% of a sample with nearly 600,000 distinct CDR3 sequences, more than 13% of them seen once. The sequenced material came from blood. All receptors derive from a woman between 18 and 29 years old with Graves' ophthalmopathy.

Many counts were recorded for this clonotype. The genes are TRBV20-1 and TRBJ2-6; D gene unclear. Trimming took off 3 bases at V and 0 bases at J, with 12 bases between the two ends. Germline V CDR1 and CDR2: DFQATT, SNEGSKA (reference sequence). This CDR3 spans 16 amino acids. The CDR3 spells CSASRLHGSGANVLTF. The CDR3 bases are TGCAGTGCTAGTCGCCTACACGGCTCTGGGGCCAACGTCCTGACTTTC.

In its sample, this clonotype was seen many times. The V call is TRBV20-1, the J call TRBJ1-5; no clear D gene. The CDR3 runs 14 residues. The germline V gene has CDR1 DFQATT and CDR2 SNEGSKA (reference sequence). V lost 1 base, J lost 6 bases, and 13 bases lay in between. CDR3 sequence: CSARAPLDGQPQHF. The CDR3 DNA is TGCAGTGCTAGAGCGCCGCTCGACGGTCAGCCCCAGCATTTT.

This clonotype was observed at least ten times. It is unclear where the CDR3 begins or ends on the DNA, so no DNA is shown, and the CDR3 is as TCRdb lists it. The V and J genes are TRBV2 and TRBJ2-7; the table's D call TRBD1 went unverified against the DNA. CDR1 and CDR2 (germline): SNHLY, FYNNEI. Counting both end residues, the CDR3 totals 15 amino acids. CDR3 protein: CASSSSGTDPYEQYF.

The V and J genes are TRBV7-3 and TRBJ1-1; TRBD1 matches 9 bases. This CDR3 contains 14 residues. In germline, CDR1 is SGHTA, CDR2 FQGTGA. J was trimmed by 4 bases and V by 5 bases; bases with no gene match: 5. The CDR3 protein is CASSPTGGPTEAFF. The CDR3, as DNA: TGTGCCAGCAGCCCCACAGGGGGCCCCACTGAAGCTTTCTTT.

This clonotype was seen at least ten times. The J gene is TRBJ1-5, the V gene TRBV27; TRBD1 aligns across 8 bases. Germline V gives CDR1 MNHEY, CDR2 SMNVEV (reference sequence). The junction had 10 bases not matched to a gene; V was cut back by 7 bases and J by 2 bases. The CDR3 contains 16 residues. CDR3 sequence reads: CASKKDRGEGNQPQHF. CDR3 coding DNA: TGTGCCAGCAAGAAAGACAGGGGAGAAGGCAATCAGCCCCAGCATTTT.

This clonotype appeared many times. This chain joins TRBV7-2 and TRBJ1-5; 9 nucleotides line up with TRBD1. V lost 5 bases, J lost 9 bases, and 11 bases stayed unmatched. CDR3 length: 15 residues. In germline, CDR1 is SGHTA, CDR2 FQGNSA. The CDR3 spells CASSPYAQGAWPQHF. CDR3 DNA sequence: TGTGCCAGCAGCCCATACGCACAGGGGGCTTGGCCCCAGCATTTT. The whole variable domain, filled in from reference TRBV7-2 and TRBJ1-5, reads GAGVSQSPSNKVTEKGKDVELRCDPISGHTALYWYRQSLGQGLEFLIYFQGNSAPDKSGLPSDRFSAERTGGSVSTLTIQRTQQEDSAVYLCASSPYAQGAWPQHFGDGTRLSIL.

This clonotype was found a few times. This chain connects TRBV18 to TRBJ1-2; perhaps TRBD1 as D (6 bases). Per germline, CDR1 KGHSH and CDR2 LQKENI. This CDR3 region has 15 residues. The V gene lost 2 bases and the J gene lost 8 bases, with 18 bases spanning the gap. The CDR3 nucleotides are TGTGCCAGCTCACCATATGGGGACACCGAAGCAGGCTACACCTTC. Translating gives CASSPYGDTEAGYTF.

The J gene is TRBJ1-6, the V gene TRBV28; D perhaps matches TRBD1 (5 bases). Germline values: CDR1 MDHEN, CDR2 SYDVKM. V lost 5 bases, J lost 2 bases, and 10 bases lay in between. CDR3 size: 15 residues. The CDR3 here is CASSPSGAYNSPLHF. The CDR3 nucleotides are TGTGCCAGCAGTCCGTCGGGGGCCTATAATTCACCCCTCCACTTT.

This clonotype was detected ten times or more. V and J are TRBV27 and TRBJ1-6; 7 nucleotides match TRBD1. Looked up from germline, CDR1 is MNHEY and CDR2 is SMNVEV (reference sequence). Trimming removed 9 bases from V and 8 bases from J; junction bases left unmatched: 4. CDR3 length: 12 residues. CDR3 bases: TGTGCCAGAGGGGGCCTCTATTCACCCCTCCACTTT. This gives the protein CARGGLYSPLHF.

This clonotype showed up many times. The chain uses TRBV5-1 and TRBJ2-2; D is perhaps TRBD2 (5 bases). The CDR3 contains 14 residues. Germline V gene lookup returns CDR1 SGHRS and CDR2 YFSETQ. The V and J ends lost 0 bases and 4 bases respectively, with 7 bases between them. Here the CDR3 DNA reads TGCGCCAGCAGCTTGGAAGGGAGCACCGGGGAGCTGTTTTTT. As protein: CASSLEGSTGELFF.

The rearrangement links TRBV9 to TRBJ2-2; 15 nucleotides match TRBD2. CDR1 is SGDLS and CDR2 is YYNGEE in the germline V gene. The length of the CDR3 is 20 residues. V was pared by 0 bases and J by 3 bases, with 9 bases of the junction left unmatched. This CDR3 reads CASSVGEVGTSGRYTGELFF. CDR3 DNA sequence: TGTGCCAGCAGCGTAGGTGAAGTTGGGACTAGCGGGAGGTACACCGGGGAGCTGTTTTTT.

There are a few counts of this clonotype. This chain connects TRBV4-1 to TRBJ1-3, with D tentatively TRBD1 (6 bases). V was pared by 4 bases and J by 6 bases, with 13 bases between. This CDR3 has 14 residues. Germline V lookup: CDR1 MGHRA, CDR2 YSYEKL. The CDR3 DNA is TGCGCCAGCAGCCCCCGGGACATAACAAACACCATATATTTT. Protein: CASSPRDITNTIYF.

In this sample, this clonotype turned up many times. The chain recombines TRBV6-5 with TRBJ2-7, with 9 bases that match TRBD1. Per the germline V gene, CDR1 is MNHEY and CDR2 is SVGAGI. There are 17 residues in the CDR3. Trimming cost V 0 bases and J 3 bases; bases outside gene matches: 9. CDR3: CASSYSFGTGRIYEQYF. The CDR3 nucleotides read TGTGCCAGCAGTTACTCTTTTGGGACAGGGAGGATCTACGAGCAGTACTTC.

This clonotype came up many times. The chain joins TRBV6-1 to TRBJ1-1, with 7 bases matching TRBD1. Losses at the gene ends were 6 bases for V and 4 bases for J; bases not matched to a gene: 11. CDR3 length: 15 residues. In germline, CDR1 is MNHNS, CDR2 SASEGT. The DNA for the CDR3 is TGTGCCAGCAGAACCGACACAGGGGTGGGCACTGAAGCTTTCTTT. Translation: CASRTDTGVGTEAFF.

This clonotype came up many times. This chain uses TRBV7-9 with TRBJ2-7; possibly TRBD1 or TRBD2 for D (6 bases each). The CDR3 has 17 amino acids. CDR1 and CDR2 (germline): SEHNR, FQNEAQ (reference sequence). The V end was cut by 5 bases, the J end by 3 bases, with 23 bases between. CDR3 in DNA: TGTGCCAGCAGCCCTGGTAACATGGCTAGGGGGGACTACGAGCAGTACTTC. Protein product: CASSPGNMARGDYEQYF.

The sample holds many counts of this clonotype. CDR3 residues: CSVESASGRQDEQFF. For the CDR3, the DNA is TGCAGCGTTGAATCGGCCAGCGGGAGGCAGGATGAGCAGTTCTTC. V gene TRBV29-1 combines with J gene TRBJ2-1, with TRBD2 matching 9 bases. The CDR3 length is 15 residues. Germline CDR1 is SQVTM and CDR2 is ANQGSEA. Unmatched junction bases numbered 10, after V lost 2 bases and J lost 8 bases.

A few counts support this clonotype. This chain links TRBV12-3 or TRBV12-4 with TRBJ2-3; no clear D. Trimming took 4 bases from V and 2 from J, leaving 10 bases between them. CDR3 length equals 14 residues. The CDR3 nucleotides read TGTGCCAGCAGTTCAATGAGACCCACAGATACGCAGTATTTT. It yields the protein CASSSMRPTDTQYF.

This chain connects TRBV20-1 to TRBJ2-1, with 14 bases aligning to TRBD2. J gave up 7 bases and V 4 bases, and 3 bases lay outside the gene matches. Germline V gene lookup returns CDR1 DFQATT and CDR2 SNEGSKA (reference sequence). The CDR3 has 14 residues. The CDR3 sequence is CSAIGTSGSNEQFF. The CDR3 coding sequence is TGCAGTGCTATAGGGACTAGCGGGAGTAATGAGCAGTTCTTC.